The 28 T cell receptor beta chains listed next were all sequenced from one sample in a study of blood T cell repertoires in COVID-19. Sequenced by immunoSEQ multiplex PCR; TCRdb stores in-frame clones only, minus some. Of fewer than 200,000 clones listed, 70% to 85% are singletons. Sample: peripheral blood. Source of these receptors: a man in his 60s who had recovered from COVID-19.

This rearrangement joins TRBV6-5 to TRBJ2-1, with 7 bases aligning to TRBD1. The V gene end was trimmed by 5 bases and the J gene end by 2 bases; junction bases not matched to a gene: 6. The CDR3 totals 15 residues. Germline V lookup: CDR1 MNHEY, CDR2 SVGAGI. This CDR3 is CASSLTGETYNEQFF. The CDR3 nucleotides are TGTGCCAGCAGTCTAACAGGGGAGACCTACAATGAGCAGTTCTTC.

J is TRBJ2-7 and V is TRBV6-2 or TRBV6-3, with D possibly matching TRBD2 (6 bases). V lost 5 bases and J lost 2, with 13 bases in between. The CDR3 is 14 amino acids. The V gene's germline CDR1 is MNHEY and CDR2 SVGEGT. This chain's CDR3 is CASSPAAGPYEQYF. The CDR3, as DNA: TGTGCCAGCAGTCCCGCCGCGGGACCCTACGAGCAGTACTTC.

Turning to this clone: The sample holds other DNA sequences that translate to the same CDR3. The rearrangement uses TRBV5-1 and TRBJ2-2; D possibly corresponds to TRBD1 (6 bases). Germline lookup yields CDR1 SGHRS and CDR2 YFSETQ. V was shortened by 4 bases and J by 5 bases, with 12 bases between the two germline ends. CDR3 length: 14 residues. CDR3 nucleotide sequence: TGCGCCAGCAGCGCCGGACAGACGACCGGGGAGCTGTTTTTT. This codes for CASSAGQTTGELFF.

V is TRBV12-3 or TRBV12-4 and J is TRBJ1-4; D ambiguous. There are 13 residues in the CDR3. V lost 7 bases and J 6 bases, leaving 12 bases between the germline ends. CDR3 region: CASTAGSHEKLFF. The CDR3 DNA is TGTGCCAGCACCGCGGGGTCCCATGAAAAACTGTTTTTT.

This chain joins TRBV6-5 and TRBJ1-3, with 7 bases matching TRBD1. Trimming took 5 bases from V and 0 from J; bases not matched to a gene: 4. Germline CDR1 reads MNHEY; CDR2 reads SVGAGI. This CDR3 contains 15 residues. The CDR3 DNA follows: TGTGCCAGCAGTATGACAGGGTCCTCTGGAAACACCATATATTTT. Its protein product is CASSMTGSSGNTIYF.

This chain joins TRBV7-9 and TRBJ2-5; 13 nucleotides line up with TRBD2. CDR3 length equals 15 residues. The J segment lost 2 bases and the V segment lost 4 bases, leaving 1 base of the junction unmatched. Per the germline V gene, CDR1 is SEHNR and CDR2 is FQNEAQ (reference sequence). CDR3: CASSWGLAGQETQYF. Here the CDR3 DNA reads TGTGCCAGCAGCTGGGGACTAGCGGGACAAGAGACCCAGTACTTC.

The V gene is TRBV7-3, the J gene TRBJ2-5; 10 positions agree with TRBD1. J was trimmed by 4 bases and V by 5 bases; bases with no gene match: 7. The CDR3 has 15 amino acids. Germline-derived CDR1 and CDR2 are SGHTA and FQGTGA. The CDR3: CASSPSRTGGETQYF. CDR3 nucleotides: TGTGCCAGCAGCCCCTCCCGGACAGGGGGAGAGACCCAGTACTTC.

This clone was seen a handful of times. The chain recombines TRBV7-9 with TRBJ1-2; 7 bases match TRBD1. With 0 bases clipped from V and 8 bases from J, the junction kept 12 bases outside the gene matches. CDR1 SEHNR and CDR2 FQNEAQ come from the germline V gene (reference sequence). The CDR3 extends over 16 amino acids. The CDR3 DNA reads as TGTGCCAGCAGCTTAGCCCCCGGGACAGACTTTGACGGCTACACCTTC. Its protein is CASSLAPGTDFDGYTF.

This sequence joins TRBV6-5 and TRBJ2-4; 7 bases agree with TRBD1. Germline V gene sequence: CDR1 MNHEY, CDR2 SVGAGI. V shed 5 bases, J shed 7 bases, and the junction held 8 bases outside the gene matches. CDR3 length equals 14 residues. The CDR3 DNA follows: TGTGCCAGCAGTCAGCAACAGGGGCCCAACATTCAGTACTTC. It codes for CASSQQQGPNIQYF.

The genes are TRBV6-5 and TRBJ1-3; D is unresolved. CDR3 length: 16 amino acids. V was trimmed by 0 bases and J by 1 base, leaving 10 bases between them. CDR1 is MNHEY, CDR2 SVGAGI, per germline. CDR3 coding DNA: TGTGCCAGCAGTTACTCCACAGAGCAGTCTGGAAACACCATATATTTT. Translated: CASSYSTEQSGNTIYF.

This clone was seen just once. Written as DNA, the CDR3 is TGCGCCAGCACCGTGGCCCCAGGGTACCAAGAGACCCAGTACTTC. As protein: CASTVAPGYQETQYF. The J gene is TRBJ2-5, the V gene TRBV5-1, with D perhaps matching TRBD1 (5 bases). Looked up from germline, CDR1 is SGHRS and CDR2 is YFSETQ. Trimming took off 6 bases at V and 0 bases at J, with 15 bases between the two ends. This CDR3 region has 15 residues.

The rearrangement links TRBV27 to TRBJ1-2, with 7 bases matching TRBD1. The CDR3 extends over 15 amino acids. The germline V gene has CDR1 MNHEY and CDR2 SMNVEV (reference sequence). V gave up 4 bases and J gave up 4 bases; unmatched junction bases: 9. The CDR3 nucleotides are TGTGCCAGCAGTTCCACAGGGGAGCTACTCTATGGCTACACCTTC. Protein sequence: CASSSTGELLYGYTF.

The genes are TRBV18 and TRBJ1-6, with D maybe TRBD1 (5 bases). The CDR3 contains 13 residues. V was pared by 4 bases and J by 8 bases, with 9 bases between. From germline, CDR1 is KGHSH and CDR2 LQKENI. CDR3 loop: CASSLGGDSPLHF. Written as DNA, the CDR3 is TGTGCCAGCTCACTTGGGGGGGATTCACCCCTCCACTTT.

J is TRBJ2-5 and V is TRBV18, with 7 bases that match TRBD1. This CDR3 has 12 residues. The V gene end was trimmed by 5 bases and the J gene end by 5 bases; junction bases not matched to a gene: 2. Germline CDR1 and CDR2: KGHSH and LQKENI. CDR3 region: CASSRTGETQYF. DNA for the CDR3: TGTGCCAGCTCAAGGACAGGCGAGACCCAGTACTTC.

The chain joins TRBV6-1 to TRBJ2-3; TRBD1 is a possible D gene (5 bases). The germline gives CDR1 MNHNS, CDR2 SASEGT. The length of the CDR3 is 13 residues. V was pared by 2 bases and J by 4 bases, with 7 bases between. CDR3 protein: CASSEQTADTQYF. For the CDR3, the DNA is TGTGCCAGCAGTGAACAGACAGCAGATACGCAGTATTTT.

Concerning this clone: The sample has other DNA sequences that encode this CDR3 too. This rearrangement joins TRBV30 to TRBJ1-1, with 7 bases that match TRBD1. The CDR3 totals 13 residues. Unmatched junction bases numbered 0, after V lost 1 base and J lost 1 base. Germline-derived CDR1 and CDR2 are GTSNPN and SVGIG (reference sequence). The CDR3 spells CAWSGQGNTEAFF. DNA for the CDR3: TGTGCCTGGAGTGGACAGGGGAACACTGAAGCTTTCTTT.

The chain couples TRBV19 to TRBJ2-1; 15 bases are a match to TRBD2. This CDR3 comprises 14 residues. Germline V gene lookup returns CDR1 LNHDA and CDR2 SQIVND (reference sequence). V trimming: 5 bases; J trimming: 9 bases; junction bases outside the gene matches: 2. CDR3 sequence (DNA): TGTGCCAGTAGTGTGGGACTAGCGGGGGGTGAGCAGTTCTTC. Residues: CASSVGLAGGEQFF.

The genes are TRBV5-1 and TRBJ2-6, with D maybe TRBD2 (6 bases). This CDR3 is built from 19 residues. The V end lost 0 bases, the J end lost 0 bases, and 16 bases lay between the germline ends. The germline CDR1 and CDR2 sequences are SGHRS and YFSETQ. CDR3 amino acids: CASSLGPGEALSGANVLTF. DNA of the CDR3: TGCGCCAGCAGCTTGGGGCCGGGAGAGGCGCTCTCTGGGGCCAACGTCCTGACTTTC.

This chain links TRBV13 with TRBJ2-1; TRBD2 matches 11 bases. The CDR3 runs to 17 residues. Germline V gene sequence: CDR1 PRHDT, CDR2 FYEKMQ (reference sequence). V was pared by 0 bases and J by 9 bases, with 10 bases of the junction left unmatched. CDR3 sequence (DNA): TGTGCCAGCAGCTTAGGCCGAGGTAGCGGGGGGGCAGCTGAGCAGTTCTTC. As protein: CASSLGRGSGGAAEQFF.

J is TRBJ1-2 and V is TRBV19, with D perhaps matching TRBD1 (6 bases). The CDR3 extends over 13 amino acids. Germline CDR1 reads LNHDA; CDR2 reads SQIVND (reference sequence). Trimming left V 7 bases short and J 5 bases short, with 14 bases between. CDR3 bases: TGTGCCAGTATGCAAGGCAGGGGATATGGCTACACCTTC. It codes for CASMQGRGYGYTF.

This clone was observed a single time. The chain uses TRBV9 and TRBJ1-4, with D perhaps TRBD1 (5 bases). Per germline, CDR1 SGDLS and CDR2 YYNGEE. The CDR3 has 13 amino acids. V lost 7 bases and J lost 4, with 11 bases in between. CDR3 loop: CASSRGNNEKLFF. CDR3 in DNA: TGTGCCAGCTCCCGGGGGAATAATGAAAAACTGTTTTTT.

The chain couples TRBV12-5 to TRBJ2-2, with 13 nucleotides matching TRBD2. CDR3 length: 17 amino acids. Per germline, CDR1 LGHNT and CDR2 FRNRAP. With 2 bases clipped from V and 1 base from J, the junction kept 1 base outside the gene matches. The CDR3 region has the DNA TGTGCTAGTGGTTTGCGACTAGCGGGGGGGAACACCGGGGAGCTGTTTTTT. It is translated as CASGLRLAGGNTGELFF.

CDR3: CASSQEAGQPQHF. Written as DNA, the CDR3 is TGTGCCAGCAGCCAAGAAGCGGGGCAGCCCCAGCATTTT. This chain links TRBV5-8 with TRBJ1-5; D ambiguous. This CDR3 region has 13 residues. From germline, CDR1 is SGHTS and CDR2 YDEGEE. The germline V and J ends were trimmed by 4 bases and 7 bases, with 12 bases remaining between them.

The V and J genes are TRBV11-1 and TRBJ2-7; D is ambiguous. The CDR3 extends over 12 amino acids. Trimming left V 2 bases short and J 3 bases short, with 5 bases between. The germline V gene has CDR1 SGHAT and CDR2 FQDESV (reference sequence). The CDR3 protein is CASSLTGYEQYF. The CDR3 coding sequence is TGTGCCAGCAGCTTAACGGGCTACGAGCAGTACTTC.

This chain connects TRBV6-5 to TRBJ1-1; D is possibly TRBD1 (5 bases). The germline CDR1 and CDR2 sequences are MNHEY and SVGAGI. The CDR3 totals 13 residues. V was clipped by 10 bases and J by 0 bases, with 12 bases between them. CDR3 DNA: TGTGCCATCGGCGGGACGATGAACACTGAAGCTTTCTTT. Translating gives CAIGGTMNTEAFF.

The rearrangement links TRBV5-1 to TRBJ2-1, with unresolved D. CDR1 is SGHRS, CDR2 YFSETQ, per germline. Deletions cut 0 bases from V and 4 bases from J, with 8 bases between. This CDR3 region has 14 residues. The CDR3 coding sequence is TGCGCCAGCAGCTTGGCCGGTGATTACAATGAGCAGTTCTTC. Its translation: CASSLAGDYNEQFF.

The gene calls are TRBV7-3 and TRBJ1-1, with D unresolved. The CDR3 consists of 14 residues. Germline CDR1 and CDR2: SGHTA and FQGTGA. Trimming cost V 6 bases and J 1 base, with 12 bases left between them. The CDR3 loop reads CASSSGSGNTEAFF. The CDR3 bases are TGTGCCAGCAGTTCGGGTTCGGGGAACACTGAAGCTTTCTTT.

CDR3 protein: CASSSGLVADTQYF. Written as DNA, the CDR3 is TGTGCCAGTAGTTCCGGACTAGTGGCAGATACGCAGTATTTT. The chain has TRBV19 and TRBJ2-3; 7 nucleotides align to TRBD2. V trimming: 5 bases; J trimming: 4 bases; junction bases outside the gene matches: 6. CDR1 LNHDA and CDR2 SQIVND come from the germline V gene (reference sequence). The CDR3 has 14 amino acids. The full variable domain, rest sourced from reference TRBV19 and TRBJ2-3, is DGGITQSPKYLFRKEGQNVTLSCEQNLNHDAMYWYRQDPGQGLRLIYYSQIVNDFQKGDIAEGYSVSREKKESFPLTVTSAQKNPTAFYLCASSSGLVADTQYFGPGTRLTVL.